One and the same sample provided the 14 T cell receptor beta chains below, sequenced in a study of T cells after yellow fever vaccination (dated by TCRdb to between 2018 and 2021). The treatment or condition label corresponds to: live attenuated yellow fever vaccine strain. The library was prepared using 5' RACE. This sample was sequenced with an Illumina HiSeq 2500. TCRdb cleaned the public reads at Q25 with fastp, built clones with MiXCR and kept in-frame beta chains. All rows with the same CDR3 protein become a single entry with the most common DNA and genes. For this sample the table gives roughly 250,000 distinct CDR3 sequences, of which 13% were detected only once. Around 0.49% of the sample rests with the top ten. The material was CD4+ T cells sorted from PBMCs, obtained 45 days after the yellow fever booster vaccination. These receptor sequences come from a man younger than 45 who received the YFV17D yellow fever vaccine.

The sample holds a few counts of this clonotype. The chain is built from TRBV5-5 and TRBJ2-7; perhaps TRBD2 as D (6 bases). V was cut by 6 bases and J by 7 bases, with 20 bases left in between. CDR3 length: 14 amino acids. Germline CDR1 and CDR2: SGHKS and YYEKEE (reference sequence). In DNA, the CDR3 is TGTGCCAGCAACCCGGTCCGGGAGCTTCGTGAGCAGTACTTC. As protein: CASNPVRELREQYF.

The V gene is TRBV5-1, the J gene TRBJ2-3, with no clear D. CDR1 is SGHRS and CDR2 is YFSETQ in the germline V gene. The CDR3 is 16 residues long. V was cut by 0 bases and J by 2 bases, with 13 bases left in between. The CDR3 here is CASSLDLRGLTDTQYF. The CDR3 nucleotides are TGCGCCAGCAGCTTGGACTTGAGAGGTCTCACAGATACGCAGTATTTT.

The chain is built from TRBV20-1 and TRBJ2-3, with 7 bases that match TRBD2. Germline V gene sequence: CDR1 DFQATT, CDR2 SNEGSKA (reference sequence). The CDR3 spans 14 residues. Trimming cost V 6 bases and J 0 bases; bases outside gene matches: 6. CDR3 coding DNA: TGCAGTGCCCCTAGCGGTACTAGCACAGATACGCAGTATTTT. Translation gives CSAPSGTSTDTQYF.

V and J are TRBV5-1 and TRBJ2-1; D could derive from TRBD1 or TRBD2 (5 bases each). Germline V gene lookup returns CDR1 SGHRS and CDR2 YFSETQ. Trimming pared 4 bases from V and 4 bases from J, leaving 15 bases between. The CDR3 is made up of 15 amino acids. CDR3 in amino acids: CASSKAGTEYNEQFF. DNA for the CDR3: TGCGCCAGCAGCAAAGCCGGGACGGAATACAATGAGCAGTTCTTC.

This clonotype has at least ten counts. This CDR3 reads CASTSRDSPYEQYF. The CDR3, as DNA: TGTGCCAGCACTTCCCGGGACTCACCCTACGAGCAGTACTTC. The chain carries TRBV3-1 and TRBJ2-7, with D possibly matching TRBD2 (6 bases). Between the trimmed V and J ends, which lost 7 bases and 2 bases, there was a span of 15 bases. The CDR3 consists of 14 residues. The V gene's germline CDR1 is LGHDT and CDR2 YNNKEL (reference sequence).

This clonotype was counted a few times. V is TRBV20-1 and J is TRBJ2-2; 10 bases map to TRBD1. Unmatched junction bases numbered 2, after V lost 7 bases and J lost 6 bases. This CDR3 region has 12 residues. Germline values: CDR1 DFQATT, CDR2 SNEGSKA (reference sequence). CDR3 sequence: CSVGQGAGELFF. The DNA of the CDR3 is TGCAGTGTTGGACAGGGGGCCGGGGAGCTGTTTTTT.

This rearrangement joins TRBV11-2 to TRBJ2-7; 11 positions match TRBD2. The V gene's germline CDR1 is SGHAT and CDR2 FQNNGV. The V and J ends lost 4 bases and 0 bases, in that order; junction bases with no gene match: 14. This CDR3 is 19 amino acids long. This CDR3 is CASSSPAGYTSGSSYEQYF. In nucleotides, the CDR3 is TGTGCCAGCAGCTCCCCAGCGGGCTATACTAGCGGGAGCTCCTACGAGCAGTACTTC.

The V call is TRBV20-1, the J call TRBJ2-2; a weak D match, TRBD1 (5 bases). Between the trimmed V and J ends, which lost 6 bases and 6 bases, there was a span of 11 bases. The germline gives CDR1 DFQATT, CDR2 SNEGSKA (reference sequence). This CDR3 is 12 amino acids long. CDR3 DNA sequence: TGCAGTGCGCGGCAGGGCCCCGGGGAGCTGTTTTTT. It yields the protein CSARQGPGELFF.

The chain couples TRBV5-1 to TRBJ2-3; TRBD2 matches at 11 bases. V gave up 0 bases and J gave up 0 bases; unmatched junction bases: 0. Germline V gene lookup returns CDR1 SGHRS and CDR2 YFSETQ. The CDR3 covers 16 residues. The CDR3 DNA is TGCGCCAGCAGCTTGGGGACTAGCGGGAGCACAGATACGCAGTATTTT. This codes for CASSLGTSGSTDTQYF.

CDR3 coding DNA: TGTGCCAGCAGCTTTCGAGAGACTAGAGGGACCCAGTACTTC. This encodes CASSFRETRGTQYF. The V gene is TRBV7-2, the J gene TRBJ2-5, with a tentative D call TRBD2 (6 bases). Trimming shortened V by 3 bases and J by 7 bases, and 15 bases separated the two germline ends. Per the germline V gene, CDR1 is SGHTA and CDR2 is FQGNSA. The CDR3 consists of 14 residues.

The V call is TRBV4-2, the J call TRBJ2-1; TRBD1 matches at 9 bases. In germline, CDR1 is LGHNA, CDR2 YNFKEQ. The CDR3 runs 17 residues. J gave up 2 bases and V 2 bases, and 7 bases lay outside the gene matches. The CDR3 nucleotides read TGTGCCAGCAGCCAAACAAGCGGGACAGGGCCCTACAATGAGCAGTTCTTC. Translated, it gives CASSQTSGTGPYNEQFF.

J is TRBJ2-5 and V is TRBV12-3 or TRBV12-4; D is possibly TRBD2 (6 bases). Trimming removed 2 bases from V and 5 bases from J, with 18 bases in between. This CDR3 has 16 residues. This chain's CDR3 is CASSLRRARVPETQYF. CDR3 sequence (DNA): TGTGCCAGCAGTTTAAGGAGGGCCAGGGTACCGGAGACCCAGTACTTC.

The chain has TRBV3-1 and TRBJ1-1, with a tentative D call TRBD1 (5 bases). This CDR3 has 13 amino acids. Germline V gives CDR1 LGHDT, CDR2 YNNKEL (reference sequence). Deletions cut 2 bases from V and 6 bases from J, with 10 bases between. In DNA, the CDR3 is TGTGCCAGCAGCCAACTGGCCAGGGCTGAAGCTTTCTTT. Translation gives CASSQLARAEAFF.

This clonotype was detected a few times. The chain has TRBV20-1 and TRBJ2-1; a weak D match, TRBD2 (6 bases). The CDR3 contains 14 residues. Germline V gene sequence: CDR1 DFQATT, CDR2 SNEGSKA (reference sequence). V was shortened by 3 bases and J by 2 bases, with 11 bases between the two germline ends. This CDR3 reads CSARMAGPYNEQFF. The CDR3 DNA reads as TGCAGTGCTAGGATGGCGGGACCCTACAATGAGCAGTTCTTC.